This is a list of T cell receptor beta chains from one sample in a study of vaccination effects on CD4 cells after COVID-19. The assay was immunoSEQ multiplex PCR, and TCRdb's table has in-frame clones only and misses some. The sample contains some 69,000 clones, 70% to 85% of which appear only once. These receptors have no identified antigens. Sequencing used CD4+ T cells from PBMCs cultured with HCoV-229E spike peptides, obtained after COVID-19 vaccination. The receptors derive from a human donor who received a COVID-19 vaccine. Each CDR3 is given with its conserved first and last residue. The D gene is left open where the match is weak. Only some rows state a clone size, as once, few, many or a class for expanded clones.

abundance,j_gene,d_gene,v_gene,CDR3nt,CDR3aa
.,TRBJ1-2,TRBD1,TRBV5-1,TGCGCCAGCAGCTTGGCGGGGACAGGGATGGACTATGGCTACACCTTC,CASSLAGTGMDYGYTF
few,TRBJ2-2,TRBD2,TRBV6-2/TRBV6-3,TGTGCCAGCAGTTACTCGGGACTAGCGGGCACCGGGGAGCTGTTTTTT,CASSYSGLAGTGELFF
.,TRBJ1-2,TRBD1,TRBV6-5,TGTGCCAGCAGTTCGACTACCGACAGGGAGGACTATGGCTACACCTTC,CASSSTTDREDYGYTF
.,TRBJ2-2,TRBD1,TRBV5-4,TGTGCCAGCAGCTCTGGACAGGTCCGGTACACCGGGGAGCTGTTTTTT,CASSSGQVRYTGELFF
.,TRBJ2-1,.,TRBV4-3,TGCGCCAGCAGCCAAGAGGTCGCGGCTCTCTCCAATGAGCAGTTCTTC,CASSQEVAALSNEQFF
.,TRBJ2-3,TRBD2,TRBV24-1,TGTGCCACCAGTGATGCTAGCGGGGGCTCAAAAGATACGCAGTATTTT,CATSDASGGSKDTQYF
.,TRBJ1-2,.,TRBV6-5,TGTGCCAGCGTGATGGGGGGAGGGGGCTACACCTTC,CASVMGGGGYTF
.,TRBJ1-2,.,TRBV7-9,TGTGCCAGCAGCTTAGAAGTCGCCAACTATGGCTACACCTTC,CASSLEVANYGYTF
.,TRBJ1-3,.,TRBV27,TGTGCCAGCAGTTTATCTTTCGGGGCTGGAAACACCATATATTTT,CASSLSFGAGNTIYF
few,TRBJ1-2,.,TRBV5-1,TGCGCCAGCAGCCGGACGGGAGCTAACTATGGCTACACCTTC,CASSRTGANYGYTF
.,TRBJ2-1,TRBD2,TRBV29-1,TGCAGCGTTACGAGCGGGGGAACCTACAATGAGCAGTTCTTC,CSVTSGGTYNEQFF
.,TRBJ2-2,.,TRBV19,TGTGCCAGTAGTATGGAACAGGGTGGAATGGGGGAGCTGTTTTTT,CASSMEQGGMGELFF
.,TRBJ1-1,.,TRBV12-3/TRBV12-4,TGTGCCAGCAGCCCAAGACGAGGTGAAGCTTTCTTT,CASSPRRGEAFF
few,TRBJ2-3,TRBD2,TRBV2,TGTGCCAGCAGTATCACTAGCGGGGGGGGAGATACGCAGTATTTT,CASSITSGGGDTQYF
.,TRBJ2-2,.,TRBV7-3,TGTGCCAGCAGCTCAAATCCCCGGGGCAGCAACACCGGGGAGCTGTTTTTT,CASSSNPRGSNTGELFF
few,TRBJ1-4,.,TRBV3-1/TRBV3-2,TGTGCCAGCAGCCCAGAGGTGCCAGCCTCTAATGAAAAACTGTTTTTT,CASSPEVPASNEKLFF
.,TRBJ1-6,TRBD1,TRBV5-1,TGCGCCAGCAGCTGGGGGACAGGGGGAGATTCACCCCTCCACTTT,CASSWGTGGDSPLHF
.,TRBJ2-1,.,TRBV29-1,TGCAGCGGGTTAAACAGGGAGCAGGATGAGCAGTTCTTC,CSGLNREQDEQFF
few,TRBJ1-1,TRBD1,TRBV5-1,TGCGCCAGCAGCGAGCTGACAGGGCTGAACACTGAAGCTTTCTTT,CASSELTGLNTEAFF
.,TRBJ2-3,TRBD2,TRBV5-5,TGTGCCAGCAGCTTAGTCGAGCGGGGGGGCCGCACAGATACGCAGTATTTT,CASSLVERGGRTDTQYF
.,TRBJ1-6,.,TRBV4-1,TGCGCCAGCAGCCAGGGACTGCTTAATTCACCCCTCCACTTT,CASSQGLLNSPLHF
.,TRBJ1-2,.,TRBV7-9,TGTGCCAGCAGCTTAGACTCGGGCGACTATGGCTACACCTTC,CASSLDSGDYGYTF
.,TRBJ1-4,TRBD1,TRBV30,TGTGCCTGGAGGGTCCGGGACAGGGGTGGAGGTAGGGAAAAACTGTTTTTT,CAWRVRDRGGGREKLFF
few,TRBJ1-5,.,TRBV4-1,TGCGCCAGCAGCCAAGATCCCCAGGGGTTTCAGCCCCAGCATTTT,CASSQDPQGFQPQHF
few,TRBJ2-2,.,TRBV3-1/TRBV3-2,TGTGCCAGCAGATGGGCGGCGAACACCGGGGAGCTGTTTTTT,CASRWAANTGELFF
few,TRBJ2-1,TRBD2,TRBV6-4,TGTGCCAGCAGTGCCTCCGGGACTAGCGCCACCGAGCAGTTCTTC,CASSASGTSATEQFF
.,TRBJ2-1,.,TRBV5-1,TGCGCCAGCAGCTTAAGAGTGGGGGAGGATGAGCAGTTCTTC,CASSLRVGEDEQFF
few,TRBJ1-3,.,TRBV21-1,TGTGCAAAAGAGAGGGGAAACACCATATATTTT,CAKERGNTIYF
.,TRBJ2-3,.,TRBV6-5,TGTGCCAGCAGTTACGAGGGTACGCAGTATTTT,CASSYEGTQYF
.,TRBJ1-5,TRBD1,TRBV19,TGTGCCAGTAGTAACGGACAGGCCCACAAGGTGTCCCAGCATTTT,CASSNGQAHKVSQHF
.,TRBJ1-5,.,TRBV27,TGTGCCAGCAGTCCGTGGACGGAGCGCAATCAGCCCCAGCATTTT,CASSPWTERNQPQHF
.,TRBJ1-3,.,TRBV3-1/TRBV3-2,TGTGCCAGCAGCCAAGGGAGCTGGGTTCGCTCTGGAAACACCATATATTTT,CASSQGSWVRSGNTIYF
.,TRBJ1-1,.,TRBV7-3,TGTGCCAGCAGCTTTAATGCCGCAGGGGACACTGAAGCTTTCTTT,CASSFNAAGDTEAFF
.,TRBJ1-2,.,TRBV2,TGTGCCAGCAGTGACAGTGTGCCTGGCTACACCTTC,CASSDSVPGYTF
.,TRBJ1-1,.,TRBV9,TGTGCCAGCAGCCCCATCCCGGGGGAAGCTTTCTTT,CASSPIPGEAFF
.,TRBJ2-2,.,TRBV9,TGTGCCAGCAGCGTAGGCCAGGGTAACACCGGGGAGCTGTTTTTT,CASSVGQGNTGELFF
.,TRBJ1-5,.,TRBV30,TGTGCCTGGAGCAAAGAAGGGATTAGCAATCAGCCCCAGCATTTT,CAWSKEGISNQPQHF
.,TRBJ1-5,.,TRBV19,TGTGCCAGTAGTATAGGGGCCAGGGAATTCCAGCCCCAGCATTTT,CASSIGAREFQPQHF
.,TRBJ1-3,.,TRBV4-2,TGTGCCAGCAGCCCTCGGGAGGCTGGAAACACCATATATTTT,CASSPREAGNTIYF
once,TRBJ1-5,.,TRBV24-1,TGTGCCACCAGTCAGGGCTGGAATCAGCCCCAGCATTTT,CATSQGWNQPQHF
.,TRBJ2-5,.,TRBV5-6,TGTGCCAGCAGCTCGCAGGGAGCCCAAGAGACCCAGTACTTC,CASSSQGAQETQYF
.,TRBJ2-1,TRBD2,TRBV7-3,TGTGCCAGCAGCTTAACGACTAGCGGGGTTCTTAATGAGCAGTTCTTC,CASSLTTSGVLNEQFF
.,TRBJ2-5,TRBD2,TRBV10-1,TGCGCCAGCAGTCCGAGCGGGGGATTCCAAGAGACCCAGTACTTC,CASSPSGGFQETQYF
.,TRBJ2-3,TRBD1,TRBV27,TGTGCCAGCAGTGTAGACAGGGCCTACACAGATACGCAGTATTTT,CASSVDRAYTDTQYF
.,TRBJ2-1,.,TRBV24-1,TGTGCCACCAGTGATCCCTACGGAACGGTCTACAATGAGCAGTTCTTC,CATSDPYGTVYNEQFF
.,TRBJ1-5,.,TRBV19,TGTGCCATTTCGGACAGCTACAATCAGCCCCAGCATTTT,CAISDSYNQPQHF
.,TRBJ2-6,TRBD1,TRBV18,TGTGCCAGCTCACCGAGAAGACAGGGGGCCTTTGGGGCCAACGTCCTGACTTTC,CASSPRRQGAFGANVLTF
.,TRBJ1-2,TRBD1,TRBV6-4,TGTGCCAGCAGTGAGGCCAGGGGGAGAGGCTACACCTTC,CASSEARGRGYTF
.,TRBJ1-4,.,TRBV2,TGTGCCAGCAGTGGATTTGGGAGCCGGGAAAAACTGTTTTTT,CASSGFGSREKLFF
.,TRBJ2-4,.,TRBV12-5,TGTGCTAGTGGTTTGAGGGAAAACATTCAGTACTTC,CASGLRENIQYF
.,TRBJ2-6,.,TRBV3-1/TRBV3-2,TGTGCCAGCAGCCAAGATTGGGGGGCCTCTGGGGCCAACGTCCTGACTTTC,CASSQDWGASGANVLTF
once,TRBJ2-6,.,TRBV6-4,TGTGCCAGCAGACGCCCGGGACATAGAAGCTCTGGGGCCAACGTCCTGACTTTC,CASRRPGHRSSGANVLTF
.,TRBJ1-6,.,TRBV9,TGTGCCAGCAGCGTAGAAGGGAATTCACCCCTCCACTTT,CASSVEGNSPLHF
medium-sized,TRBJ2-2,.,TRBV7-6,TGTGCCAGCAGCTTAACGATCTCCAACACCGGGGAGCTGTTTTTT,CASSLTISNTGELFF
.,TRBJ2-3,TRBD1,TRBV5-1,TGCGCCAGCAGCTTAACAGGGGCCGGCACAGATACGCAGTATTTT,CASSLTGAGTDTQYF
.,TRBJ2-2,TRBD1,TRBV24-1,TGTGCCACCAGTGATCCCGGGACAGCGAACACCGGGGAGCTGTTTTTT,CATSDPGTANTGELFF
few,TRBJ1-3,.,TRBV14,TGTGCCAGCAGCTCACAGGGTGTCCCTCTCGACACCATATATTTT,CASSSQGVPLDTIYF